The rows below give T cell receptor beta chains drawn from one sample of a study of cytomegalovirus exposure and HLA in healthy donors. The repertoire was sequenced with immunoSEQ multiplex PCR; TCRdb's copy has only in-frame clones and lacks some. The table includes roughly 130,000 clones, almost 90% detected once. The sequenced sample consisted of PBMCs. These receptors were collected from a man younger than 40 in good health and CMV-seronegative. Both conserved end residues are part of each CDR3. D genes are given only for firm matches. Clone sizes are given selectively: once, few, many, or a class where the clone is expanded.

CDR3aa | CDR3nt | j_gene | abundance | v_gene | d_gene
CASSPINTGELFF | TGTGCCAGCAGCCCTATAAACACCGGGGAGCTGTTTTTT | TRBJ2-2 | . | TRBV2 | .
CASSREFAPQGDTQYF | TGCGCCAGCAGCAGGGAGTTTGCGCCCCAGGGGGATACGCAGTATTTT | TRBJ2-3 | . | TRBV10-1 | .
CSAQGLYGYTF | TGCAGCGCTCAGGGGCTCTATGGCTACACCTTC | TRBJ1-2 | . | TRBV29-1 | .
CASSDPGQGTEAFF | TGTGCCAGCAGTGATCCGGGACAGGGGACTGAAGCTTTCTTT | TRBJ1-1 | few | TRBV7-9 | TRBD1
CSASGTGRNYGYTF | TGCAGCGCGTCCGGGACAGGGCGTAACTATGGCTACACCTTC | TRBJ1-2 | . | TRBV29-1 | TRBD1
CASSPAAQGPNLPQETQYF | TGTGCCAGCAGCCCGGCGGCGCAGGGGCCCAACCTGCCCCAAGAGACCCAGTACTTC | TRBJ2-5 | . | TRBV5-5 | .
CASTLSRDRVYGYTF | TGTGCCAGCACGTTAAGCCGGGACAGGGTTTATGGCTACACCTTC | TRBJ1-2 | . | TRBV5-4 | TRBD1
CATSPPGDQYNEQFF | TGTGCCACCAGCCCCCCGGGGGACCAATACAATGAGCAGTTCTTC | TRBJ2-1 | . | TRBV15 | .
CASSIRGYLQETQYF | TGTGCCAGCAGCATCCGCGGATACTTACAAGAGACCCAGTACTTC | TRBJ2-5 | . | TRBV21-1 | .
CASRETGGTTNEKLFF | TGCGCCAGCAGGGAGACAGGGGGAACAACTAATGAAAAACTGTTTTTT | TRBJ1-4 | . | TRBV5-1 | TRBD1
CATSRDRGGSYEQYF | TGTGCCACCAGCAGAGATCGAGGCGGATCCTACGAGCAGTACTTC | TRBJ2-7 | . | TRBV15 | .
CASSEWDRGNNEQFF | TGTGCCAGCAGTGAGTGGGACAGGGGTAATAATGAGCAGTTCTTC | TRBJ2-1 | . | TRBV6-4 | TRBD1
CASNSGADVGNTIYF | TGTGCCAGCAATTCGGGTGCCGACGTCGGAAACACCATATATTTT | TRBJ1-3 | . | TRBV28 | .
CASSLTGGGEKLFF | TGTGCCAGCTCACTGACAGGGGGCGGCGAAAAACTGTTTTTT | TRBJ1-4 | . | TRBV18 | TRBD1
CASSLGRAARVSF | TGTGCCAGCAGCTTAGGCCGCGCGGCCCGGGTATCCTTC | TRBJ1-2 | . | TRBV11-2 | .
CASTRDWHSTRGGYTF | TGTGCCAGCACCCGAGATTGGCACAGCACTAGAGGTGGCTACACCTTC | TRBJ1-2 | . | TRBV7-8 | .
CASSEGRTAGTGGEQYF | TGCGCCAGCAGTGAGGGGAGAACCGCAGGAACGGGGGGAGAGCAGTACTTC | TRBJ2-7 | once | TRBV10-1 | TRBD2
CASSPEYRGVYEQYF | TGCGCCAGCAGCCCTGAATACAGGGGGGTTTACGAGCAGTACTTC | TRBJ2-7 | . | TRBV4-3 | TRBD1
CASSIGQSGAEAFF | TGTGCCAGTAGTATAGGACAGTCGGGCGCTGAAGCTTTCTTT | TRBJ1-1 | . | TRBV19 | .
CASSYDRQTYEQYF | TGTGCCAGCAGTTACGACAGGCAGACCTACGAGCAGTACTTC | TRBJ2-7 | . | TRBV6-5 | .
CASSLTGAVGHEQYF | TGTGCCAGCAGCCTTACAGGGGCGGTAGGACACGAGCAGTACTTC | TRBJ2-7 | . | TRBV2 | TRBD1
CASSERGGTEAFF | TGTGCCAGCAGTGAGCGGGGTGGCACTGAAGCTTTCTTT | TRBJ1-1 | few | TRBV6-1 | .
CASSLSPAIGSSTGELFF | TGCGCCAGCAGCCTTTCCCCTGCGATAGGGAGTAGTACCGGGGAGCTGTTTTTT | TRBJ2-2 | once | TRBV5-1 | .
CASSVSGTSVNEQFF | TGTGCCAGCAGCGTCTCCGGGACTAGCGTCAATGAGCAGTTCTTC | TRBJ2-1 | . | TRBV9 | TRBD2
CAGRDRVNSPLHF | TGTGCCGGGAGGGACAGGGTTAATTCACCCCTCCACTTT | TRBJ1-6 | few | TRBV30 | TRBD1
CASSLETATNTEAFF | TGTGCCAGCAGTCTGGAGACAGCTACTAACACTGAAGCTTTCTTT | TRBJ1-1 | . | TRBV6-1 | .
CASSAGLIGSYEQYF | TGCGCCAGCAGCGCGGGTCTGATCGGCTCCTACGAGCAGTACTTC | TRBJ2-7 | few | TRBV5-1 | .
CASSQDKRHLEQFF | TGCGCCAGCAGCCAAGATAAGCGGCACTTAGAGCAGTTCTTC | TRBJ2-1 | once | TRBV4-3 | .
CASTNKAQGANTGELFF | TGCGCCAGCACAAACAAAGCTCAAGGGGCGAACACCGGGGAGCTGTTTTTT | TRBJ2-2 | . | TRBV5-1 | .
CASSGPAGADTQYF | TGTGCCAGCAGCGGTCCAGCGGGAGCAGATACGCAGTATTTT | TRBJ2-3 | . | TRBV9 | TRBD2
CASSRKQGANNSPLHF | TGCGCCAGCAGCCGAAAGCAGGGGGCAAATAATTCACCCCTCCACTTT | TRBJ1-6 | . | TRBV4-3 | TRBD1
CASSPIQDGETQYF | TGTGCCAGCAGCCCAATACAGGATGGAGAGACCCAGTACTTC | TRBJ2-5 | . | TRBV6-6 | .
CASSASGSHSGELFF | TGTGCCAGCAGCGCCAGCGGGAGTCATAGCGGGGAGCTGTTTTTT | TRBJ2-2 | . | TRBV9 | TRBD2
CASSLSGQGGGYTF | TGTGCCAGCAGCTTGAGCGGACAGGGCGGGGGCTACACCTTC | TRBJ1-2 | . | TRBV7-2 | TRBD1
CASSLSKGAEKLFF | TGTGCCAGCAGCTTAAGTAAAGGGGCTGAAAAACTGTTTTTT | TRBJ1-4 | . | TRBV7-8 | .
CASSPPDSHYEQYF | TGTGCCAGCAGCCCACCAGACTCCCACTACGAGCAGTACTTC | TRBJ2-7 | few | TRBV13 | .
CASSTFVGQGEKLFF | TGTGCCAGCAGCACCTTTGTCGGACAGGGGGAAAAACTGTTTTTT | TRBJ1-4 | . | TRBV5-4 | TRBD1
CASSLVPSVSYEQYF | TGTGCCAGCAGCTTGGTACCTAGCGTATCCTACGAGCAGTACTTC | TRBJ2-7 | . | TRBV5-4 | .
CASSLYGPTNPYTF | TGTGCCAGCAGCTTATACGGCCCGACAAACCCCTACACCTTC | TRBJ1-2 | . | TRBV7-2 | .
CATGTGGTDTQYF | TGTGCCACCGGGACAGGGGGCACAGATACGCAGTATTTT | TRBJ2-3 | once | TRBV15 | TRBD1
CASSLTGKEGWGQYF | TGTGCCAGCAGCCTGACAGGGAAGGAGGGTTGGGGGCAGTACTTC | TRBJ2-7 | . | TRBV11-2 | .
CASSGPLVGETQYF | TGTGCCAGCAGTGGTCCCCTGGTCGGAGAGACCCAGTACTTC | TRBJ2-5 | . | TRBV2 | .
CASSQEHRRTQYF | TGCGCCAGCAGCCAAGAACACAGGCGGACCCAGTACTTC | TRBJ2-5 | . | TRBV4-1 | .
CASSSTRTYEQYF | TGCGCCAGCAGCTCTACTAGGACCTACGAGCAGTACTTC | TRBJ2-7 | . | TRBV5-1 | .
CASSQDRGVSNQPQHF | TGCGCCAGCAGCCAAGATCGCGGGGTGAGCAATCAGCCCCAGCATTTT | TRBJ1-5 | once | TRBV4-1 | .
CASSLTGNQPQHF | TGTGCCAGCAGCTTGACCGGGAATCAGCCCCAGCATTTT | TRBJ1-5 | . | TRBV5-6 | .
CASSGGVLPYEQYF | TGTGCCAGCAGTGGGGGGGTCTTGCCCTACGAGCAGTACTTC | TRBJ2-7 | . | TRBV2 | .
CASSQDWQGNEKLFF | TGCGCCAGCAGCCAAGATTGGCAGGGAAATGAAAAACTGTTTTTT | TRBJ1-4 | . | TRBV4-1 | .
CASSDNADSYNEQFF | TGTGCCAGCAGCGATAACGCGGACTCCTACAATGAGCAGTTCTTC | TRBJ2-1 | . | TRBV9 | .
CASSELSYEQYF | TGTGCCAGCAGTGAACTTTCCTACGAGCAGTACTTC | TRBJ2-7 | . | TRBV6-1 | .
CASSVTAGVGEQFF | TGTGCCAGCAGCGTCACAGCGGGAGTCGGTGAGCAGTTCTTC | TRBJ2-1 | once | TRBV9 | TRBD2
CASSPRTSVIVDEQFF | TGTGCCAGCAGCCCACGGACTAGCGTGATCGTGGATGAGCAGTTCTTC | TRBJ2-1 | . | TRBV4-2 | TRBD2
CASSQAGQAGQPQHF | TGCGCCAGCAGCCAAGCTGGCCAGGCGGGCCAGCCCCAGCATTTT | TRBJ1-5 | . | TRBV4-1 | .
CASSLYRGEGNQPQHF | TGTGCCAGCAGTTTATACAGGGGCGAGGGCAATCAGCCCCAGCATTTT | TRBJ1-5 | . | TRBV27 | TRBD1
CASSEASQGGQPQHF | TGTGCCAGCAGTGAAGCCTCCCAGGGGGGTCAGCCCCAGCATTTT | TRBJ1-5 | . | TRBV6-1 | TRBD1